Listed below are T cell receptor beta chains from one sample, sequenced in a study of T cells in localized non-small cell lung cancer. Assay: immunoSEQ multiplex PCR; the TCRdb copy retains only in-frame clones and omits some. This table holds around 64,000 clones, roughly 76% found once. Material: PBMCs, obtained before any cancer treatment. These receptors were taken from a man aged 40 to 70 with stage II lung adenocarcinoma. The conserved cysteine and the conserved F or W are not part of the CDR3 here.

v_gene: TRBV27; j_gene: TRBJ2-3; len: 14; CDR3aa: ASSLSGTGVTDTQY
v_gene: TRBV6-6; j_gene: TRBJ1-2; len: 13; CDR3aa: ASSGTGTGNYGYT
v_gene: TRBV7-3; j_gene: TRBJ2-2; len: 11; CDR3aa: ASSSQGTGELF
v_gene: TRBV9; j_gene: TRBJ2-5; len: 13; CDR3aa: ASSARGTTGETQY
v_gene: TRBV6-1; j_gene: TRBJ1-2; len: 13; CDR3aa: ASSPNWTGDYGYT
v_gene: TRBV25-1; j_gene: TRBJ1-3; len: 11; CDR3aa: ASRPGGGHTIY
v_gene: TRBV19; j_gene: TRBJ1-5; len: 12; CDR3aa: ASAQGYSNQPQH
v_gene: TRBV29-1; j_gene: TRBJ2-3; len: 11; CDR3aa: SVDLQGTDTQY
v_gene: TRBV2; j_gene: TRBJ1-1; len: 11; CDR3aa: ASRGQMNTEAF
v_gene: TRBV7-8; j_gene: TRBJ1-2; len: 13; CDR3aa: ASSLRTGPNYGYT
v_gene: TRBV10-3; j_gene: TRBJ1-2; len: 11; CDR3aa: AISQQGSYGYT
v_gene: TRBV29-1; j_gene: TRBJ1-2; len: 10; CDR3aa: SVGYGNYGYT
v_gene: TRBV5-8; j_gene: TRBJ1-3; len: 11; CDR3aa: ASSRAAGNTIY
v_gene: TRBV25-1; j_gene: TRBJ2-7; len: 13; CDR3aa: ASSDLYRASYEQY
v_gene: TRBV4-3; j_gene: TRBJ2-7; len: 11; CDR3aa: ASSQDRGYEQY
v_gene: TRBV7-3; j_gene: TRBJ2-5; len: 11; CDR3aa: ASSLGSTRAQY
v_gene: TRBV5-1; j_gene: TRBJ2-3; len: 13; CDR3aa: ASSLAGYRTDTQY
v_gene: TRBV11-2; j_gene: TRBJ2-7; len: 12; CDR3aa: ASSPGTTSREQY
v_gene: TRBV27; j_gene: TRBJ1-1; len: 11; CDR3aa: ASSPQPGREAF
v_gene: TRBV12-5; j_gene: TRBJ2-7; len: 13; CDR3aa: ASGSPGTKSYEQY
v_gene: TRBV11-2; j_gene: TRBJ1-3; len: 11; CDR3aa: ASSLMEGNTIY
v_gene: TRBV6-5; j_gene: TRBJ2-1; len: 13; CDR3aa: ASSKGAFSYNEQF
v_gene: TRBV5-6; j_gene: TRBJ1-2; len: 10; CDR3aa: ASSLIGNGYT
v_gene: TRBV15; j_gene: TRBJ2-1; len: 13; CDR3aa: ATSPPGTRYNEQF
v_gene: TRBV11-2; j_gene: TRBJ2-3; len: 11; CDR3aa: ASSLTTSDTQY
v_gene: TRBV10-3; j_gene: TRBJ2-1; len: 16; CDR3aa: AISEPFGTSGKSDEQF
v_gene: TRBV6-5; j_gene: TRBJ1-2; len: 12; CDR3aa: ASSPGQGWSSYT
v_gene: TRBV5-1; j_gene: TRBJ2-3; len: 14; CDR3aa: ASSLAPGAGTDTQY
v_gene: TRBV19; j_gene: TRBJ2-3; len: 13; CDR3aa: ATSIDEGYKDTQY
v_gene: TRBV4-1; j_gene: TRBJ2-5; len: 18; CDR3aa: ASSRGSGLAGGPSQETQY
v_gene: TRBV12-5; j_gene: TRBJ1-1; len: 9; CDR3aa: ASGTATEAF
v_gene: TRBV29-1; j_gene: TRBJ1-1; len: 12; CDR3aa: SVDVTGINTEAF